The 26 T cell receptor beta chains given below trace back to one sample, sequenced in a study of CD8+ T cells in alopecia areata. Treatment: oral pan-JAK inhibitor, 5-10 mg twice daily. It was cDNA, reverse transcribed from extracted RNA, that served as the sequencing template. TCRdb's copy holds only in-frame clones and misses some; the assay was immunoSEQ multiplex PCR. The repertoire holds fewer than 250,000 clones, with over 60% as singletons. The specimen comprised CD4+ T cells sorted from blood, sampled at week 4, from a patient treated with tofacitinib. All receptors come from a human donor with alopecia areata.

With regard to this clone: At one end, the junction sequence differs from germline, possibly due to a read error. The chain combines TRBV7-9 with TRBJ1-5, with D uncertain. The germline CDR1 and CDR2 sequences are SEHNR and FQNEAQ (reference sequence). The CDR3 is made up of 12 amino acids. The CDR3 here is CASSLGTQSPAF. The DNA of the CDR3 is TGTGCCAGCAGCTTAGGAACCCAGAGCCCCGCTTTT.

The chain couples TRBV7-9 to TRBJ2-5, with TRBD1 matching 8 bases. Germline CDR1 is SEHNR and CDR2 is FQNEAQ (reference sequence). This CDR3 has 15 residues. V trimming: 5 bases; J trimming: 2 bases; junction bases outside the gene matches: 7. The CDR3 loop is CASSRFGQGQETQYF. DNA of the CDR3: TGTGCCAGCAGCCGTTTCGGACAGGGACAAGAGACCCAGTACTTC.

Only a few counts were recorded for this clone. The chain is built from TRBV7-8 and TRBJ2-3, with no clear D. Trimming took 1 base from V and 1 from J, leaving 3 bases between them. CDR1 and CDR2 from the germline V gene are SGHVS and FQNEAQ. This CDR3 has 13 amino acids. Written as DNA, the CDR3 is TGTGCCAGCAGCTTAGGGGGCACAGATACGCAGTATTTT. Its protein is CASSLGGTDTQYF.

J is TRBJ1-1 and V is TRBV9; tentative D call: TRBD1 (6 bases). The CDR3 has 11 amino acids. V was clipped by 7 bases and J by 7 bases, with 11 bases between them. Germline V gives CDR1 SGDLS, CDR2 YYNGEE. The CDR3 nucleotides are TGTGCCAGCGGGGGGCAGAATGAAGCTTTCTTT. Protein product: CASGGQNEAFF.

The CDR3 sequence is CASRKTGSNQPQHF. The CDR3 DNA follows: TGCGCCAGCAGGAAGACAGGTAGCAATCAGCCCCAGCATTTT. This rearrangement joins TRBV4-1 to TRBJ1-5; possible D gene TRBD1, 6 bases. Germline V gene lookup returns CDR1 MGHRA and CDR2 YSYEKL. The length of the CDR3 is 14 residues. Trimming left V 6 bases short and J 0 bases short, with 9 bases between.

This chain connects TRBV5-1 to TRBJ2-1; D call uncertain. CDR3 size: 11 residues. Trimming removed 4 bases at V and 7 bases at J, with 6 bases between. The V gene's germline CDR1 is SGHRS and CDR2 YFSETQ. This CDR3 reads CASSPGNEQFF. CDR3 DNA sequence: TGCGCCAGCAGCCCTGGTAATGAGCAGTTCTTC.

The gene calls are TRBV7-2 and TRBJ2-5, with a weak D call TRBD1 (7 bases). The germline CDR1 and CDR2 sequences are SGHTA and FQGNSA. The CDR3 consists of 14 residues. Trimming took 4 bases from V and 1 from J, leaving 10 bases between them. The chain's CDR3 is CASSSQGGQETQYF. CDR3 coding DNA: TGTGCCAGCAGCTCCCAGGGGGGCCAAGAGACCCAGTACTTC. The full variable domain, its missing parts supplied by reference TRBV7-2 and TRBJ2-5, is GAGVSQSPSNKVTEKGKDVELRCDPISGHTALYWYRQSLGQGLEFLIYFQGNSAPDKSGLPSDRFSAERTGGSVSTLTIQRTQQEDSAVYLCASSSQGGQETQYFGPGTRLLVL.

This chain links TRBV29-1 with TRBJ1-1; D perhaps matches TRBD1 (6 bases). The CDR3 totals 13 residues. The germline CDR1 and CDR2 sequences are SQVTM and ANQGSEA. The germline V and J ends were trimmed by 6 bases and 5 bases, with 16 bases remaining between them. The CDR3 coding sequence is TGCAGCGTCCTAGGGGGGGGGCGAACTGAAGCTTTCTTT. Protein: CSVLGGGRTEAFF.

This chain connects TRBV5-1 to TRBJ2-5; possible D gene TRBD2, 6 bases. V was pared by 4 bases and J by 1 base, with 11 bases between. This CDR3 comprises 14 residues. The germline V gene encodes CDR1 SGHRS and CDR2 YFSETQ. CDR3 in DNA: TGCGCCAGCAGCCCCTTGGGGGGCCAAGAGACCCAGTACTTC. It encodes CASSPLGGQETQYF.

The J gene is TRBJ2-7, the V gene TRBV29-1; 7 bases match TRBD1. V lost 2 bases, J lost 3 bases, and 7 bases stayed unmatched. The CDR3 covers 14 residues. The V gene's germline CDR1 is SQVTM and CDR2 ANQGSEA. The CDR3 is CSVEKIAGGYEQYF. The CDR3 DNA reads as TGCAGCGTTGAAAAGATAGCAGGGGGCTACGAGCAGTACTTC.

The CDR3 DNA follows: TGTGCCAGCAGCTCCCAGCGGGGGGCCAACAATGAGCAGTTCTTC. It translates to CASSSQRGANNEQFF. This chain uses TRBV11-2 with TRBJ2-1; TRBD2 aligns across 9 bases. With 4 bases clipped from V and 5 bases from J, the junction kept 6 bases outside the gene matches. Per germline, CDR1 SGHAT and CDR2 FQNNGV. This CDR3 spans 15 amino acids. The whole variable domain, filled in from reference TRBV11-2 and TRBJ2-1, reads EAGVAQSPRYKIIEKRQSVAFWCNPISGHATLYWYQQILGQGPKLLIQFQNNGVVDDSQLPKDRFSAERLKGVDSTLKIQPAKLEDSAVYLCASSSQRGANNEQFFGPGTRLTVL.

This chain connects TRBV6-6 to TRBJ1-3; D remains ambiguous. The CDR3 has 12 amino acids. Per germline, CDR1 MNHNY and CDR2 SVGAGI (reference sequence). Trimming left V 8 bases short and J 3 bases short, with 8 bases between. CDR3 coding DNA: TGTGCCAGCCGGGCAGATGGAAACACCATATATTTT. It is translated as CASRADGNTIYF.

The J gene is TRBJ1-5, the V gene TRBV27; TRBD1 is a possible D gene (5 bases). The CDR3 extends over 14 amino acids. From germline, CDR1 is MNHEY and CDR2 SMNVEV (reference sequence). Deletions cut 8 bases from V and 7 bases from J, with 18 bases between. DNA for the CDR3: TGTGCCAGCGCCTCAGGGAAAGCAGAACAGCCCCAGCATTTT. Translated, it gives CASASGKAEQPQHF.

Comment on this clone: The junction departs from the called germline gene at one end, perhaps through a read error. The V gene is TRBV2, the J gene TRBJ1-5; D is uncertain. This CDR3 has 14 residues. Germline V lookup: CDR1 SNHLY, CDR2 FYNNEI. CDR3 sequence: CASREGLDNQPQHF. The CDR3 region has the DNA TGTGCCAGCAGAGAAGGGCTTGACAATCAGCCCCAGCATTTT.

This chain connects TRBV5-1 to TRBJ2-5, with D possibly being TRBD1 or TRBD2 (5 bases each). CDR3 size: 12 residues. Trimming shortened V by 6 bases and J by 4 bases, and 10 bases separated the two germline ends. The germline CDR1 and CDR2 sequences are SGHRS and YFSETQ. CDR3 bases: TGCGCCAGCATGGGGGATATAGAGACCCAGTACTTC. Its protein product is CASMGDIETQYF.

The chain is built from TRBV4-1 and TRBJ2-5; 7 nucleotides agree with TRBD1. This CDR3 is built from 13 residues. Germline V gene data show CDR1 as MGHRA and CDR2 as YSYEKL. Germline trimming cut 4 bases from V and 3 bases from J; bases unmatched to any gene: 2. The DNA of the CDR3 is TGCGCCAGCAGCCGGGGGACAGAAGAGACCCAGTACTTC. This translates into CASSRGTEETQYF.

The chain employs TRBV5-1 and TRBJ1-5, with D tentatively TRBD1 (5 bases). This CDR3 contains 15 residues. Germline CDR1 and CDR2: SGHRS and YFSETQ. Trimming removed 2 bases from V and 3 bases from J, with 12 bases in between. DNA of the CDR3: TGCGCCAGCAGCTTAGCAGCAGGGCCCAATCAGCCCCAGCATTTT. The encoded protein is CASSLAAGPNQPQHF.

This clone was seen once. V is TRBV30 and J is TRBJ2-5; TRBD1 agrees at 7 bases. CDR1 is GTSNPN and CDR2 is SVGIG in the germline V gene (reference sequence). There are 12 residues in the CDR3. J gave up 4 bases and V 3 bases, and 2 bases lay outside the gene matches. The DNA of the CDR3 is TGTGCCTGGAGGACAGGGACAGAGACCCAGTACTTC. Its translation: CAWRTGTETQYF.

The V and J genes are TRBV2 and TRBJ1-4; 8 bases match TRBD1. Germline-derived CDR1 and CDR2 are SNHLY and FYNNEI. Trimming took 8 bases from V and 5 from J; bases not matched to a gene: 7. CDR3 length: 14 amino acids. CDR3 DNA sequence: TGTGCCAGCGGAAGGGACAGGCAAAATGAAAAACTGTTTTTT. It is translated as CASGRDRQNEKLFF.

The rearrangement links TRBV11-2 to TRBJ2-5, with 7 bases lining up with TRBD2. Trimming cost V 5 bases and J 1 base; bases outside gene matches: 13. Germline V lookup: CDR1 SGHAT, CDR2 FQNNGV. The CDR3 totals 17 residues. For the CDR3, the DNA is TGTGCCAGCAGCCCCGCCGGTCGACTAGCCTCCCAAGAGACCCAGTACTTC. Protein sequence: CASSPAGRLASQETQYF. The complete variable domain, with remaining parts taken from reference TRBV11-2 and TRBJ2-5, reads EAGVAQSPRYKIIEKRQSVAFWCNPISGHATLYWYQQILGQGPKLLIQFQNNGVVDDSQLPKDRFSAERLKGVDSTLKIQPAKLEDSAVYLCASSPAGRLASQETQYFGPGTRLLVL.

The rearrangement uses TRBV25-1 and TRBJ2-5, with TRBD2 as a possible D gene (5 bases). Germline V lookup: CDR1 MGHDK, CDR2 SYGVNS. The CDR3 has 16 amino acids. Trimming took off 2 bases at V and 0 bases at J, with 13 bases between the two ends. The CDR3 region is CASSEEGRGNQETQYF. The CDR3 DNA reads TGTGCCAGCAGTGAAGAGGGCCGAGGGAACCAAGAGACCCAGTACTTC.

This clone showed up just once. The chain links TRBV5-6 to TRBJ2-5; D call uncertain. Trimming pared 0 bases from V and 0 bases from J, leaving 3 bases between. Germline CDR1 is SGHDT and CDR2 is YYEEEE. The CDR3 runs 13 residues. Written as DNA, the CDR3 is TGTGCCAGCAGCTTGGGAAACCAAGAGACCCAGTACTTC. Its protein product is CASSLGNQETQYF.

The genes are TRBV2 and TRBJ1-1; possibly TRBD1 for D (5 bases). The V and J ends lost 6 bases and 1 base respectively, with 12 bases between them. This CDR3 has 14 residues. CDR1 is SNHLY and CDR2 is FYNNEI in the germline V gene. The CDR3 region is CASSASGGNTEAFF. CDR3 nucleotide sequence: TGTGCCAGCAGCGCGAGCGGGGGGAACACTGAAGCTTTCTTT.

A remark on this clone: The same CDR3 is also encoded by other DNA sequences in this sample. The chain has TRBV18 and TRBJ1-5, with D possibly matching TRBD1 (5 bases). The CDR3 is 16 amino acids. V gave up 3 bases and J gave up 1 base, with 13 bases separating them. Per germline, CDR1 KGHSH and CDR2 LQKENI. Written as DNA, the CDR3 is TGTGCCAGCTCACCTCAGGGCCCTCGGAGCAATCAGCCCCAGCATTTT. This encodes CASSPQGPRSNQPQHF.

The gene calls are TRBV30 and TRBJ1-6, with D tentatively TRBD1 (5 bases). Germline V gives CDR1 GTSNPN, CDR2 SVGIG (reference sequence). This CDR3 contains 11 residues. Between the trimmed V and J ends, which lost 4 bases and 10 bases, there was a span of 8 bases. The CDR3 nucleotides read TGTGCCTGGACGGGGGAATCACCCCTCCACTTT. Amino acids: CAWTGESPLHF.

V and J are TRBV10-3 and TRBJ2-3, with D possibly matching TRBD1 (6 bases). The CDR3 has 15 amino acids. Germline V gene data show CDR1 as ENHRY and CDR2 as SYGVKD. V dropped 10 bases and J dropped 0 bases, with 17 bases sitting between them. The CDR3 coding sequence is TGTGCCACCGGGGCACTGGGGGCTAGCACAGATACGCAGTATTTT. Translating it yields CATGALGASTDTQYF.